This passage covers 16 T cell receptor beta chains from one sample sequenced in a study of OX40 agonist ivuxolimab in advanced cancers. Profiling relied on immunoSEQ multiplex PCR, and the TCRdb table lists in-frame clones only, not all of them. The repertoire holds about 82,000 clones, 80% to 95% seen once, with 0.6% to 0.7% in the top ten. The source material was CD4+ or CD8+ T cells sorted from blood, sampled in a trial of the OX40 agonist ivuxolimab. Receptor source: an adult with an advanced solid tumor such as melanoma, head and neck, liver or kidney cancer.

The chain employs TRBV27 and TRBJ1-4, with D possibly being TRBD1 (6 bases). Germline V gene data show CDR1 as MNHEY and CDR2 as SMNVEV (reference sequence). V was cut by 5 bases and J by 7 bases, with 11 bases left in between. CDR3 length: 13 amino acids. In DNA form, the CDR3 reads TGTGCCAGCAGTCGACAGGAGGGTGAAAAACTGTTTTTT. Its translation is CASSRQEGEKLFF. The full variable domain, its missing parts supplied by reference TRBV27 and TRBJ1-4, is EAQVTQNPRYLITVTGKKLTVTCSQNMNHEYMSWYRQDPGLGLRQIYYSMNVEVTDKGDVPEGYKVSRKEKRNFPLILESPSPNQTSLYFCASSRQEGEKLFFGSGTQLSVL.

The chain couples TRBV10-1 to TRBJ2-5, with a tentative D call TRBD2 (5 bases). From germline, CDR1 is WNHNN and CDR2 SYGVQD (reference sequence). Trimming cost V 3 bases and J 2 bases, with 10 bases left between them. The CDR3 contains 14 residues. The CDR3: CASSDAGLQETQYF. The DNA for the CDR3 is TGCGCCAGCAGTGACGCGGGCTTACAAGAGACCCAGTACTTC.

The chain joins TRBV5-1 to TRBJ1-6; a weak D match, TRBD1 (6 bases). V shed 4 bases and J shed 9 bases, with 20 bases lying between them. This CDR3 spans 16 amino acids. Per germline, CDR1 SGHRS and CDR2 YFSETQ. CDR3 nucleotide sequence: TGCGCCAGCAGCCCTTGGGACAAGGGAGTTGGTTCACCCCTCCACTTT. Translating it yields CASSPWDKGVGSPLHF.

The chain uses TRBV2 and TRBJ1-1; 7 nucleotides line up with TRBD1. The trim removed 6 bases at V and 0 bases at J, leaving 4 bases unmatched. The CDR3 runs 14 residues. Germline-derived CDR1 and CDR2 are SNHLY and FYNNEI. This chain's CDR3 is CASSLGQLNTEAFF. CDR3 bases: TGTGCCAGCAGCCTGGGACAGTTGAACACTGAAGCTTTCTTT.

The chain carries TRBV11-2 and TRBJ1-6, with D possibly being TRBD1 (6 bases). CDR3 length: 14 amino acids. Germline V CDR1 and CDR2: SGHAT, FQNNGV. Between the trimmed V and J ends, which lost 5 bases and 9 bases, there was a span of 14 bases. The CDR3 spells CASSAQGGGSPLHF. For the CDR3, the DNA is TGTGCCAGCAGCGCACAGGGAGGAGGTTCACCCCTCCACTTT. The entire variable domain, with the rest obtained from reference TRBV11-2 and TRBJ1-6, is as follows: EAGVAQSPRYKIIEKRQSVAFWCNPISGHATLYWYQQILGQGPKLLIQFQNNGVVDDSQLPKDRFSAERLKGVDSTLKIQPAKLEDSAVYLCASSAQGGGSPLHFGNGTRLTVT.

This chain joins TRBV19 and TRBJ2-3, with TRBD2 as a possible D gene (7 bases). The germline CDR1 and CDR2 sequences are LNHDA and SQIVND (reference sequence). The CDR3 is 15 residues long. V was cut by 10 bases and J by 5 bases, with 22 bases left in between. CDR3 DNA sequence: TGTGCCACCCGCTGGGGGGGCGGTTCTGGAGATACGCAGTATTTT. Amino acid sequence: CATRWGGGSGDTQYF.

The V gene is TRBV7-3, the J gene TRBJ2-1; 11 bases agree with TRBD2. This CDR3 spans 17 amino acids. Looked up from germline, CDR1 is SGHTA and CDR2 is FQGTGA. The trim removed 4 bases at V and 4 bases at J, leaving 9 bases unmatched. CDR3 coding DNA: TGTGCCAGCAGCTCCACGCGGGTAGCGGGAGGGTACAATGAGCAGTTCTTC. Its translation is CASSSTRVAGGYNEQFF.

The J gene is TRBJ1-3, the V gene TRBV6-6; no firm D call. CDR3 length: 14 residues. Trimming removed 5 bases at V and 0 bases at J, with 8 bases between. Germline loops: CDR1 MNHNY, CDR2 SVGAGI (reference sequence). In DNA, the CDR3 is TGTGCCAGCAGTCCCCCGGGCTCTGGAAACACCATATATTTT. Translation gives CASSPPGSGNTIYF.

With respect to this clone: A read error may account for a junction end that differs from germline. Within the sample, other DNA sequences also encode this same CDR3. This chain connects TRBV7-3 to TRBJ2-3; TRBD2 matches 10 bases. The CDR3 is 16 residues long. Germline-derived CDR1 and CDR2 are SGHTA and FQGTGA. The CDR3 protein is CASRPGTSESTDTQYF. The CDR3 DNA follows: TGTGCCAGCAGACCCGGGACTAGCGAGAGCACCGATACGCAGTATTTT. The whole variable domain, remainder taken from reference TRBV7-3 and TRBJ2-3, is GAGVSQTPSNKVTEKGKYVELRCDPISGHTALYWYRQSLGQGPEFLIYFQGTGAADDSGLPNDRFFAVRPEGSVSTLKIQRTERGDSAVYLCASRPGTSESTDTQYFGPGTRLTVL.

V and J are TRBV7-9 and TRBJ2-7; the match to TRBD1 covers 7 bases. The CDR3 covers 15 residues. Germline V CDR1 and CDR2: SEHNR, FQNEAQ (reference sequence). Trimming at V came to 3 bases and at J to 3 bases, leaving 8 bases not matched to a gene. The CDR3 nucleotides read TGTGCCAGCAGCTTCCGGACAGGCGGAAGCTACGAGCAGTACTTC. This translates into CASSFRTGGSYEQYF.

CDR3 amino acids: CASSSGTGYYGYTF. CDR3 coding DNA: TGCGCCAGCAGCTCCGGGACAGGGTACTATGGCTACACCTTC. The genes are TRBV5-1 and TRBJ1-2; TRBD1 matches 9 bases. This CDR3 is built from 14 residues. V lost 3 bases to trimming and J lost 3 bases; unmatched junction nucleotides: 3. Germline V gene data show CDR1 as SGHRS and CDR2 as YFSETQ.

J is TRBJ2-6 and V is TRBV7-8; weak D call: TRBD2 (5 bases). The CDR3 loop spans 17 amino acids. Germline CDR1 is SGHVS and CDR2 is FQNEAQ. Trimming pared 6 bases from V and 5 bases from J, leaving 20 bases between. CDR3 bases: TGTGCCAGCAGACTAGAGGGCGCCAAGGGCTGGGCCAACGTCCTGACTTTC. As protein: CASRLEGAKGWANVLTF.

V usage is TRBV7-9 and J usage is TRBJ2-7; no reliable D call. Germline CDR1 SEHNR, CDR2 FQNEAQ (reference sequence). This CDR3 spans 13 amino acids. Trimming removed 5 bases from V and 3 bases from J, with 11 bases in between. CDR3 bases: TGTGCCAGCAGCGATGTAATGGGCTACGAGCAGTACTTC. As protein: CASSDVMGYEQYF.

CDR3 region: CASSKPQETQYF. The CDR3 DNA is TGTGCCAGCAGCAAGCCACAAGAGACCCAGTACTTC. The chain carries TRBV5-4 and TRBJ2-5; D is ambiguous. CDR1 is SGHNT, CDR2 YYREEE, per germline (reference sequence). The germline V and J ends were trimmed by 4 bases and 2 bases, with 6 bases remaining between them. CDR3 length equals 12 residues.

The chain has TRBV9 and TRBJ2-3; D is unclear. This CDR3 is 13 amino acids long. Germline CDR1 reads SGDLS; CDR2 reads YYNGEE. The V end lost 7 bases, the J end lost 4 bases, and 13 bases lay between the germline ends. CDR3: CASGRDLADTQYF. In nucleotides, the CDR3 is TGTGCCAGCGGAAGGGATTTGGCAGATACGCAGTATTTT.

The V call is TRBV10-3, the J call TRBJ1-3; D gene ambiguous. This CDR3 is 13 amino acids long. Germline CDR1 is ENHRY and CDR2 is SYGVKD. The V and J ends lost 7 bases and 0 bases respectively, with 7 bases between them. CDR3 in amino acids: CAINLGSGNTIYF. The DNA of the CDR3 is TGTGCCATCAATTTGGGCTCTGGAAACACCATATATTTT.